A selection of T cell receptor beta chains follows, all from one sample in a study of T cell changes during pregnancy in multiple sclerosis. Repertoires were generated with immunoSEQ multiplex PCR, while TCRdb's copy carries only in-frame clones and drops some. The table has 95,000 to 100,000 clones, 91% seen once. The material sequenced was peripheral blood, taken in the second trimester of pregnancy. These receptors came from a female donor with multiple sclerosis, enrolled in a pregnancy study. Each CDR3 is given with its conserved first and last residue. The order of the fields is D gene, V gene, J gene, clone size, CDR3 DNA, CDR3 protein. The D gene is left open where the match is weak. Not every row has a clone size; where given, it reads once, few, many or a size class.

TRBD1	TRBV6-5	TRBJ1-5	NA	TGTGCCAGCAGCCAGGGGGCCAGCAATCAGCCCCAGCATTTT	CASSQGASNQPQHF
TRBD2	TRBV6-4	TRBJ2-1	NA	TGTGCCAGCAGTGGGACTAGCGGCTCCTACAATGAGCAGTTCTTC	CASSGTSGSYNEQFF
NA	TRBV21-1	TRBJ2-7	NA	TGTGCCAGCAGCAAGAGGACAGGAGCATCGTGGAGGGCCTTCTACGAGCAGTACTTC	CASSKRTGASWRAFYEQYF
TRBD1	TRBV5-1	TRBJ2-3	NA	TGCGCCAGCAGCTTAGCCCAGCGAGACAGGGGGCAGGGAGATACGCAGTATTTT	CASSLAQRDRGQGDTQYF
TRBD1	TRBV28	TRBJ1-3	NA	TGTGCCAGCAGAAAACAGGGGGGAAACACCATATATTTT	CASRKQGGNTIYF
TRBD1	TRBV15	TRBJ1-4	NA	TGTGCCACCAGCAGGGAAACAGGGGGCGCGACTAATGAAAAACTGTTTTTT	CATSRETGGATNEKLFF
NA	TRBV7-9	TRBJ1-1	NA	TGTGCCAGCAGCCCCCCAAGAGGGAACACTGAAGCTTTCTTT	CASSPPRGNTEAFF
NA	TRBV6-5	TRBJ2-2	NA	TGTGCCAGCAGCTACGGTGGAGGGGGCAAAACCGGGGAGCTGTTTTTT	CASSYGGGGKTGELFF
NA	TRBV19	TRBJ1-4	NA	TGTGCCAGTAGTATACGTGGGCAAGTCCCATCTGAAAAACTGTTTTTT	CASSIRGQVPSEKLFF
NA	TRBV2	TRBJ1-1	NA	TGTGCCAGCAGCCCTCCTGTGAACACTGAAGCTTTCTTT	CASSPPVNTEAFF
TRBD2	TRBV28	TRBJ2-5	NA	TGTGCCAGCAGTTTGACTAGCAGGGACCAAGAGACCCAGTACTTC	CASSLTSRDQETQYF
TRBD2	TRBV6-8	TRBJ2-5	NA	TGTGCCAGCAGTTACTCGACTACTAGCGGGAAAGAGACCCAGTACTTC	CASSYSTTSGKETQYF
TRBD1	TRBV13	TRBJ2-3	NA	TGTGCCAGCAGCTACCCCGGGACAGGGGTCCCTACGCAGTATTTT	CASSYPGTGVPTQYF
NA	TRBV4-3	TRBJ2-1	NA	TGCGCCAGCAGCCAAGAGTCAGGACAAAGGTACAATGAGCAGTTCTTC	CASSQESGQRYNEQFF
NA	TRBV9	TRBJ2-1	NA	TGTGCCAGCAGCGTAGGAGCGGGCTCCTACAATGAGCAGTTCTTC	CASSVGAGSYNEQFF
NA	TRBV28	TRBJ2-2	NA	TGTGCCAGCAGGTGGCTAGGGAACACCGGGGAGCTGTTTTTT	CASRWLGNTGELFF
NA	TRBV7-8	TRBJ1-4	NA	TGTGCCAGCAGCTTAGCGCCCAGGGGCAGTCAGGAAAAACTGTTTTTT	CASSLAPRGSQEKLFF
TRBD2	TRBV4-2	TRBJ2-5	NA	TGTGCCAGCAGCCAAGACTCGACTAGCGGGAGGGCCGGAGAAAAGACCCAGTACTTC	CASSQDSTSGRAGEKTQYF
NA	TRBV21-1	TRBJ2-5	NA	TGTGCCAGCCCGGGCACAGGGGGCCTGGCCAAAGAGACCCAGTACTTC	CASPGTGGLAKETQYF
TRBD2	TRBV4-1	TRBJ2-3	NA	TGCGCCAGCAGCCAAGGACTAGCGAGCACAGATACGCAGTATTTT	CASSQGLASTDTQYF
NA	TRBV5-4	TRBJ2-6	once	TGTGCCAGCAGGGGACAGTCGGGAGCAGGGGCCAACGTCCTGACTTTC	CASRGQSGAGANVLTF
TRBD1	TRBV27	TRBJ1-1	NA	TGTGCCAGCAGTTTATTCGCGGGACAGGGGCCCTCGAGGACTGAAGCTTTCTTT	CASSLFAGQGPSRTEAFF
NA	TRBV10-3	TRBJ2-7	NA	TGTGCCATCAAGGGAGGTGGCTACGAGCAGTACTTC	CAIKGGGYEQYF
NA	TRBV19	TRBJ1-5	NA	TGTGCCAGTAGTACTAGCCTGCGCGGGTCCCAGCATTTT	CASSTSLRGSQHF
NA	TRBV19	TRBJ2-7	NA	TGTGCCAGTAGTATAGGTAGCTCCTACGAGCAGTACTTC	CASSIGSSYEQYF
TRBD2	TRBV10-3	TRBJ2-3	NA	TGTGCCATCAGTGAGTTGCGGGAGAGGGCAGATACGCAGTATTTT	CAISELRERADTQYF
NA	TRBV27	TRBJ1-2	NA	TGTGCCAGCAGTTCCCGGACTAAGAACTATGGCTACACCTTC	CASSSRTKNYGYTF
NA	TRBV19	TRBJ2-2	NA	TGTGCCAGTAGTAAACAGGGAACCGGGGAGCTGTTTTTT	CASSKQGTGELFF
TRBD2	TRBV5-1	TRBJ2-3	NA	TGCGCCAGCCGGTTCGGACTAGCAGCGGATACGCAGTATTTT	CASRFGLAADTQYF
TRBD1	TRBV5-4	TRBJ2-2	NA	TGTGCCAGCAGCTTACGCAGGGGGCCCGGGGAGCTGTTTTTT	CASSLRRGPGELFF
TRBD1	TRBV5-4	TRBJ2-2	NA	TGTGCCAGCAGCTCGACAGGGTCCGACACCGGGGAGCTGTTTTTT	CASSSTGSDTGELFF
TRBD2	TRBV6-4	TRBJ2-1	NA	TGTGCCAGCAGTGTCTCCGGGACTAGCTATAATGAGCAGTTCTTC	CASSVSGTSYNEQFF
NA	TRBV25-1	TRBJ1-4	NA	TGTGCCAGCAGTTTTTCCGGGGAAAAACTGTTTTTT	CASSFSGEKLFF
TRBD1	TRBV2	TRBJ2-1	NA	TGTGCCACAACCTCGGGGGCAGGACAGGGGGACAATGAGCAGTTCTTC	CATTSGAGQGDNEQFF
NA	TRBV2	TRBJ1-1	NA	TGTGCCAGCAGTGGGACACTGGCCACTGAAGCTTTCTTT	CASSGTLATEAFF
NA	TRBV4-1	TRBJ1-5	few	TGCGCCAGCAGCCAAGTGGTGGTAGCGGATCAGCCCCAGCATTTT	CASSQVVVADQPQHF
NA	TRBV11-2	TRBJ2-5	NA	TGTGCCAGCAGCTTAGATCGGACAGAAGAGACCCAGTACTTC	CASSLDRTEETQYF